This T cell receptor beta chain was recovered during a study of blood T cells in healthy people across ages. A second PCR, run for about 7 to 11 cycles, used a sample-barcoded 5' primer plus a J-beta primer mix. Every cDNA molecule carried a tag from a template-switch adaptor bearing 12 random nucleotides. One entry per CDR3 protein results from TCRdb running MiXCR on the 5' RACE reads. The sample carries 650,000 to 700,000 distinct CDR3 sequences, roughly 32% recorded once. The study drew donors from healthy Caucasian individuals in Russia aged roughly 6 to 90. The authors extracted at least 5 micrograms of total RNA per sample. This clonotype has a handful of counts. The target antigen is unknown. Study-level points and caveats: The diversity estimates, figures obtained from one million T cells, were considered underestimates.

The origin of this receptor is an elderly woman in good health. The sample was blood.

Here the CDR3 reads CASSQPGQEDEKLFF. The CDR3 DNA sequence: TGTGCCAGCAGCCAACCGGGACAGGAGGATGAAAAACTGTTTTTT. The chain employs TRBV4-2 and TRBJ1-4; 8 nucleotides agree with TRBD1. The CDR3 runs to 15 residues. Germline V gene lookup returns CDR1 LGHNA and CDR2 YNFKEQ. V shed 2 bases and J 6 bases; nucleotides not matched to a gene: 5.